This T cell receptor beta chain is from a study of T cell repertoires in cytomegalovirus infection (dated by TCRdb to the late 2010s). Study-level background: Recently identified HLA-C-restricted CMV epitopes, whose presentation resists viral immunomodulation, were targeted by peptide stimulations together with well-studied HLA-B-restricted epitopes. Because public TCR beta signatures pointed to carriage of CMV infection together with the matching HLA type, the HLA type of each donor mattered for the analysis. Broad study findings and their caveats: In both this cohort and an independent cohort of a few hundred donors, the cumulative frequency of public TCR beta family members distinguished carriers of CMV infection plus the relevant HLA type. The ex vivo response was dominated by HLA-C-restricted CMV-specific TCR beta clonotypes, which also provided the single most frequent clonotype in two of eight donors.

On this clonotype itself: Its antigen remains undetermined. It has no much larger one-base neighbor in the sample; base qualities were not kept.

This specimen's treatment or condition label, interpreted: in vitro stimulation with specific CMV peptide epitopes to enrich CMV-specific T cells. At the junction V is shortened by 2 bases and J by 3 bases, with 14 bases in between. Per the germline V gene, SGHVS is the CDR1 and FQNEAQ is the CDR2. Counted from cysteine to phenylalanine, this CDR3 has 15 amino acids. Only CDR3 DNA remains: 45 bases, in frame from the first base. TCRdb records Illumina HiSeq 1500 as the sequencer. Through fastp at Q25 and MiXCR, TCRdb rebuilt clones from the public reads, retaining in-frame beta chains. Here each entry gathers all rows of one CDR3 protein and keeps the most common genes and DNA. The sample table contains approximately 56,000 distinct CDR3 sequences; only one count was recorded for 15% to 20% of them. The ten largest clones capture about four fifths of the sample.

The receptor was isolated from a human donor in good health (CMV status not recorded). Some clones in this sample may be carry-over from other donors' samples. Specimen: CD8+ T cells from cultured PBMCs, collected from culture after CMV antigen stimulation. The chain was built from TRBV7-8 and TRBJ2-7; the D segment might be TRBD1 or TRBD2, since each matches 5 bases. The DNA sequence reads TGTGCCAGCAGCTTACCGGGCGAGGGGTACTACGAGCAGTACTTC. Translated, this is CASSLPGEGYYEQYF.